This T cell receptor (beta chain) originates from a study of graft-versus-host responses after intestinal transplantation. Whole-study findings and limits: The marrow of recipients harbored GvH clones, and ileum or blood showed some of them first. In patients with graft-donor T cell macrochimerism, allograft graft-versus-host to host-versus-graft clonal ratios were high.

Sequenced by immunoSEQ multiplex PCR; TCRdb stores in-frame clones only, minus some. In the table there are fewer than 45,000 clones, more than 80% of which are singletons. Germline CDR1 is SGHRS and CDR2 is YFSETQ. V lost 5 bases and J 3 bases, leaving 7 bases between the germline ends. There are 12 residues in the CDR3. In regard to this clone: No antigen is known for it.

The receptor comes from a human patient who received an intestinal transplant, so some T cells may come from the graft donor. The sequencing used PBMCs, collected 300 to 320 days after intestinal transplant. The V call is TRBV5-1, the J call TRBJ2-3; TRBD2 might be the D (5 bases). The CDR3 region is CASRPGTDTQYF. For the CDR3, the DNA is TGCGCCAGCAGACCGGGAACAGATACGCAGTATTTT.